Presented here are 6 T cell receptor beta chains from one specimen sequenced in a study of cytomegalovirus exposure and HLA in healthy donors. The PCR contained 60 Vbeta and 13 Jbeta primers. The assay was immunoSEQ multiplex PCR, and TCRdb's table has in-frame clones only and misses some. Of 100,000 to 150,000 clones listed, around 70% were seen once; the top ten hold 3% to 5%. The sequencing input was PBMCs. These receptors originate from a man between 35 and 55 years old in good health and CMV-seropositive.

The gene calls are TRBV6-6 and TRBJ1-5; D may be TRBD1 (5 bases). Germline V CDR1 and CDR2: MNHNY, SVGAGI (reference sequence). Trimming removed 8 bases at V and 3 bases at J, with 14 bases between. CDR3 length equals 14 residues. The CDR3 region has the DNA TGTGCCAGCGGGCCCGGGGGAATCAATCAGCCCCAGCATTTT. This sequence encodes CASGPGGINQPQHF.

The chain has TRBV6-5 and TRBJ2-3; 12 nucleotides agree with TRBD1. Germline V gives CDR1 MNHEY, CDR2 SVGAGI. CDR3 length equals 15 residues. The J segment lost 9 bases and the V segment lost 4 bases, leaving 8 bases of the junction unmatched. CDR3 DNA sequence: TGTGCCAGCAGTTCCGCTGGGACAGGGGGCGCCACGCAGTATTTT. Its translation: CASSSAGTGGATQYF.

The genes are TRBV5-4 and TRBJ2-1; D unclear. Trimming took 3 bases from V and 0 from J, leaving 10 bases between them. Germline assignment: CDR1 SGHNT and CDR2 YYREEE (reference sequence). CDR3 size: 15 residues. CDR3 bases: TGTGCCAGCAGCTATGAATTGAGCTCCTACAATGAGCAGTTCTTC. Translating gives CASSYELSSYNEQFF.

The J gene is TRBJ1-2, the V gene TRBV5-1, with D perhaps TRBD1 (5 bases). Germline CDR1 reads SGHRS; CDR2 reads YFSETQ. The CDR3 has 14 residues. The V end lost 0 bases, the J end lost 2 bases, and 8 bases lay between the germline ends. The CDR3 nucleotides read TGCGCCAGCAGCTTGGGACAGATGAACTATGGCTACACCTTC. This gives the protein CASSLGQMNYGYTF.

The V call is TRBV29-1, the J call TRBJ1-2, with 8 bases identical to TRBD1. The CDR3 runs 11 residues. In germline, CDR1 is SQVTM, CDR2 ANQGSEA. V lost 6 bases and J lost 8; bases outside the gene matches: 5. The CDR3 DNA sequence: TGCAGCGTCAGGACAGGGAGGGGCTACACCTTC. Protein sequence: CSVRTGRGYTF.

The chain uses TRBV9 and TRBJ1-4; D not certain. The CDR3 spans 16 residues. V shed 0 bases and J shed 0 bases, with 9 bases lying between them. The V gene's germline CDR1 is SGDLS and CDR2 YYNGEE. CDR3 in DNA: TGTGCCAGCAGCGTAGCCCCCTTTCCAACTAATGAAAAACTGTTTTTT. Translation: CASSVAPFPTNEKLFF.